These 5 T cell receptor beta chains were all obtained from the same sample, sequenced in a study of blood T cell repertoires in COVID-19. Sequencing used immunoSEQ multiplex PCR; TCRdb keeps in-frame clones, though not all of them. The sample lists 150,000 to 250,000 clones; about four fifths were seen once. The sample taken for sequencing was peripheral blood. All receptors derive from a middle-aged woman with COVID-19, enrolled during active disease.

The chain has TRBV15 and TRBJ2-5; 9 bases map to TRBD2. From germline, CDR1 is LNHNV and CDR2 YYDKDF (reference sequence). The CDR3 totals 16 residues. V shed 0 bases and J 5 bases; nucleotides not matched to a gene: 7. The CDR3, as DNA: TGTGCCACCAGCAGAGAGGCGGGAGGGCCCTTGGAGACCCAGTACTTC. This sequence encodes CATSREAGGPLETQYF.

The chain links TRBV4-1 to TRBJ1-1, with TRBD1 matching over 8 bases. The CDR3 consists of 15 residues. J gave up 1 base and V 5 bases, and 6 bases lay outside the gene matches. Per the germline V gene, CDR1 is MGHRA and CDR2 is YSYEKL. This CDR3 is CASSVTGTGNTEAFF. CDR3 nucleotides: TGCGCCAGCAGCGTTACCGGGACAGGGAACACTGAAGCTTTCTTT.

V is TRBV24-1 and J is TRBJ1-2; the match to TRBD1 covers 8 bases. V shed 1 base and J 6 bases; nucleotides not matched to a gene: 15. Per germline, CDR1 KGHDR and CDR2 SFDVKD. The CDR3 is 18 amino acids. CDR3 DNA sequence: TGTGCCACCAGTGATTTCTTAATCGACAGGGGCGACCGCGATGGCTACACCTTC. It specifies CATSDFLIDRGDRDGYTF.

The rearrangement links TRBV6-2 or TRBV6-3 to TRBJ2-3; 10 positions agree with TRBD2. With V trimmed by 4 bases and J by 2 bases, 9 bases remained unmatched. This CDR3 is 17 amino acids long. CDR1 and CDR2 (germline): MNHEY, SVGEGT. CDR3 residues: CASSSKGTSGITDTQYF. CDR3 DNA: TGTGCCAGCAGTTCCAAAGGCACTAGCGGGATCACAGATACGCAGTATTTT.

V usage is TRBV3-1 (or the pseudogene TRBV3-2) and J usage is TRBJ1-6; 9 nucleotides line up with TRBD1. V shed 8 bases, J shed 5 bases, and the junction held 1 base outside the gene matches. Germline lookup yields CDR1 LGHDT and CDR2 YNNKEL (reference sequence). This CDR3 has 13 residues. CDR3 sequence reads: CASGTGNNSPLHF. In nucleotides, the CDR3 is TGTGCCAGCGGGACAGGGAATAATTCACCCCTCCACTTT.